The entry below describes one T cell receptor (beta chain). This sample was taken from a study of blood T cell repertoires in COVID-19. The wider study: COVID-19 samples from acute and convalescent phases originated in the United States, Italy and Spain. PBMCs, B-cell-depleted T cells, or T cells were the source of the cDNA or gDNA that made up the material.

Per the authors' pipeline: Using reference gene primer amplification, nucleated cell counts were estimated. The method was immunoSEQ multiplex PCR; TCRdb's version includes in-frame clones alone and lacks a portion of them. That table supplies the V and J calls and clone size; D and trimming were determined from the DNA. This table holds about 250,000 clones, 80% to 90% found once. Trimming left V 0 bases short and J 7 bases short, with 9 bases between. The CDR3 consists of 13 residues. CDR1 MNHEY and CDR2 SVGAGI come from the germline V gene. The source is a woman in her forties who had recovered from COVID-19. The sample consisted of peripheral blood. The J gene is TRBJ1-2, the V gene TRBV6-5; a weak D match, TRBD1 (6 bases). The CDR3 DNA reads as TGTGCCAGCAGTTACTCCTCAGGGGTTGGCTACACCTTC. This encodes CASSYSSGVGYTF.